A single sample gave rise to the 10 T cell receptor beta chains below, sequenced in a study of ipilimumab plus nivolumab after autologous stem cell transplantation. Data came from immunoSEQ multiplex PCR; TCRdb stores just in-frame clones and leaves some out. Of over 35,000 clones listed, about 92% are singletons. This material consisted of PBMCs, taken in a trial of ipilimumab plus nivolumab as post-transplant consolidation. These receptors were taken from a male donor with multiple myeloma.

This chain connects TRBV5-6 to TRBJ1-2; TRBD1 might be the D (6 bases). Trimming cost V 0 bases and J 0 bases, with 12 bases left between them. The germline V gene encodes CDR1 SGHDT and CDR2 YYEEEE. The CDR3 loop spans 16 amino acids. CDR3 nucleotides: TGTGCCAGCAGCTTGGTGCCAGGGGTCTCTAACTATGGCTACACCTTC. It codes for CASSLVPGVSNYGYTF.

This chain links TRBV27 with TRBJ2-3; D is uncertain. Germline CDR1 reads MNHEY; CDR2 reads SMNVEV (reference sequence). CDR3 length: 14 residues. V was shortened by 6 bases and J by 4 bases, with 14 bases between the two germline ends. Written as DNA, the CDR3 is TGTGCCAGCAGCGGGTTCGGACGGGCAGATACGCAGTATTTT. Protein product: CASSGFGRADTQYF.

V usage is TRBV11-2 and J usage is TRBJ2-6; 7 bases map to TRBD2. J was trimmed by 1 base and V by 1 base; bases with no gene match: 4. The CDR3 contains 17 residues. Germline CDR1 and CDR2: SGHAT and FQNNGV. CDR3 sequence: CASSLAGGVSGANVLTF. In nucleotides, the CDR3 is TGTGCCAGCAGCTTAGCGGGGGGTGTGTCTGGGGCCAACGTCCTGACTTTC.

The count of this clone is one. The chain employs TRBV18 and TRBJ2-7, with TRBD2 identical over 12 bases. The CDR3 length is 15 residues. CDR1 and CDR2 (germline): KGHSH, LQKENI. V was clipped by 5 bases and J by 5 bases; unmatched bases: 7. The CDR3 nucleotides read TGTGCCAGCTCAGCCGGGACTAGCGGGTGGGACGAGCAGTACTTC. Amino acid sequence: CASSAGTSGWDEQYF.

The chain carries TRBV5-1 and TRBJ2-1; TRBD2 aligns across 9 bases. Trimming took 2 bases from V and 3 from J; bases not matched to a gene: 9. The germline gives CDR1 SGHRS, CDR2 YFSETQ. The CDR3 has 17 residues. CDR3 in amino acids: CASSFGRAGGLYNEQFF. CDR3 coding DNA: TGCGCCAGCAGCTTCGGTAGGGCGGGAGGGCTCTACAATGAGCAGTTCTTC.

For the CDR3, the DNA is TGTGCCAGCAGCAACAGACAAGTTGAAGCTTTCTTT. Encoded protein: CASSNRQVEAFF. This sequence joins TRBV2 and TRBJ1-1; no reliable D call. The CDR3 totals 12 residues. Germline CDR1 is SNHLY and CDR2 is FYNNEI. The V and J ends lost 6 bases and 7 bases respectively, with 12 bases between them.

This chain joins TRBV7-6 and TRBJ2-2; 11 nucleotides match TRBD1. V lost 1 base, J lost 2 bases, and 3 bases stayed unmatched. The germline V gene has CDR1 SGHVS and CDR2 FNYEAQ. The CDR3 sequence is 17 residues long. CDR3 amino acids: CASSLGGTGGNTGELFF. In nucleotides, the CDR3 is TGTGCCAGCAGCTTAGGCGGGACAGGGGGTAACACCGGGGAGCTGTTTTTT.

The chain carries TRBV12-2 and TRBJ2-5; TRBD2, the table's D call, lacks a check against the DNA. TRBV12-2 is a pseudogene. This CDR3 region has 16 residues. Written as DNA, the CDR3 is TGTGCAAGTCGCTTAGCGCCTCAGGGAGGGGGAGAGACCCAGTACTTC. It translates to CASRLAPQGGGETQYF.

The V gene is TRBV19, the J gene TRBJ2-1; D is perhaps TRBD1 (6 bases). Germline-derived CDR1 and CDR2 are LNHDA and SQIVND (reference sequence). CDR3 length equals 12 residues. V was clipped by 3 bases and J by 15 bases, with 15 bases between them. DNA of the CDR3: TGTGCCAGTAGTATGAGTGGGACAAATCCGTTCTTC. Protein: CASSMSGTNPFF.

J is TRBJ2-7 and V is TRBV4-1; TRBD1 is a possible D gene (6 bases). Germline CDR1 and CDR2: MGHRA and YSYEKL. This CDR3 has 14 amino acids. V lost 3 bases, J lost 4 bases, and 13 bases lay in between. CDR3 nucleotide sequence: TGCGCCAGCAGCCATGATGTTAGGGGGTACGAGCAGTACTTC. This sequence encodes CASSHDVRGYEQYF.